A single sample gave rise to the 13 T cell receptor beta chains below, sequenced in a study of T cell responses to AZD1222 COVID-19 vaccine. Profiling relied on immunoSEQ multiplex PCR, and the TCRdb table lists in-frame clones only, not all of them. The profile shows over 130,000 clones, about nine tenths of them singletons. Source: peripheral blood, taken 28 days after the second AZD1222 dose. Receptor source: an adult who received the AZD1222 COVID-19 vaccine.

This sequence joins TRBV10-3 and TRBJ1-2; tentatively, D is TRBD1 (6 bases). Germline lookup yields CDR1 ENHRY and CDR2 SYGVKD. The V gene lost 4 bases and the J gene lost 0 bases, with 24 bases spanning the gap. CDR3 length: 19 residues. CDR3 DNA: TGTGCCATCAGTGGCCACTATGACAGGAGGCCATACGCTAACTATGGCTACACCTTC. It translates to CAISGHYDRRPYANYGYTF.

The rearrangement uses TRBV5-4 and TRBJ1-1, with TRBD1 matching 7 bases. The CDR3 length is 16 residues. Per the germline V gene, CDR1 is SGHNT and CDR2 is YYREEE (reference sequence). V was pared by 2 bases and J by 6 bases, with 13 bases of the junction left unmatched. In nucleotides, the CDR3 is TGTGCCAGCAGCTTCGCACAGGGGCTCCTGGGCGCTGAAGCTTTCTTT. Amino acids: CASSFAQGLLGAEAFF.

V usage is TRBV29-1 and J usage is TRBJ1-5, with D perhaps TRBD1 (6 bases). Trimming cost V 4 bases and J 7 bases, with 14 bases left between them. The CDR3 contains 13 residues. Per germline, CDR1 SQVTM and CDR2 ANQGSEA. In nucleotides, the CDR3 is TGCAGCGTTGGGGGGGCAAGAGGGCAGCCCCAGCATTTT. This gives the protein CSVGGARGQPQHF.

The J gene is TRBJ2-7, the V gene TRBV2; D is unresolved. From germline, CDR1 is SNHLY and CDR2 FYNNEI. V was pared by 0 bases and J by 2 bases, with 11 bases between. The CDR3 consists of 15 residues. The CDR3 loop reads CASSEADGMTYEQYF. The CDR3 DNA reads TGTGCCAGCAGTGAAGCGGACGGAATGACCTACGAGCAGTACTTC. The full variable domain, with the rest looked up from reference TRBV2 and TRBJ2-7, is EPEVTQTPSHQVTQMGQEVILRCVPISNHLYFYWYRQILGQKVEFLVSFYNNEISEKSEIFDDQFSVERPDGSNFTLKIRSTKLEDSAMYFCASSEADGMTYEQYFGPGTRLTVT.

The J gene is TRBJ1-3, the V gene TRBV19, with TRBD1 identical over 7 bases. CDR3 length: 16 amino acids. Per the germline V gene, CDR1 is LNHDA and CDR2 is SQIVND (reference sequence). Unmatched junction bases numbered 7, after V lost 5 bases and J lost 0 bases. CDR3 coding DNA: TGTGCCAGTAGTGGGGGACAGCGTTACTCTGGAAACACCATATATTTT. Its protein is CASSGGQRYSGNTIYF.

This clone was seen a few times. This CDR3 is CASSPRWGGYTF. CDR3 coding DNA: TGTGCCAGCTCCCCCAGGTGGGGGGGCTACACCTTC. The V and J genes are TRBV7-2 and TRBJ1-2; the D gene is possibly TRBD1 (5 bases). The germline V gene has CDR1 SGHTA and CDR2 FQGNSA. The CDR3 contains 12 residues. V dropped 8 bases and J dropped 8 bases, with 15 bases sitting between them. The full variable domain, in which reference TRBV7-2 and TRBJ1-2 provide the parts outside the CDR3, is GAGVSQSPSNKVTEKGKDVELRCDPISGHTALYWYRQSLGQGLEFLIYFQGNSAPDKSGLPSDRFSAERTGGSVSTLTIQRTQQEDSAVYLCASSPRWGGYTFGSGTRLTVV.

The rearrangement uses TRBV15 and TRBJ1-5; a weak D match, TRBD1 (5 bases). V was clipped by 10 bases and J by 0 bases, with 13 bases between them. Per germline, CDR1 LNHNV and CDR2 YYDKDF (reference sequence). The CDR3 covers 14 residues. The CDR3 reads CAISGSGSNQPQHF. The CDR3 region has the DNA TGTGCCATTTCAGGGTCTGGTAGCAATCAGCCCCAGCATTTT.

The chain has TRBV27 and TRBJ2-5; no clear D gene. Trimming shortened V by 6 bases and J by 4 bases, and 15 bases separated the two germline ends. The CDR3 is made up of 14 amino acids. Germline V gives CDR1 MNHEY, CDR2 SMNVEV (reference sequence). CDR3 sequence: CASSSASRGETQYF. CDR3 DNA: TGTGCCAGCAGCTCCGCCAGCCGCGGAGAGACCCAGTACTTC.

The rearrangement links TRBV7-9 to TRBJ2-1; 7 positions agree with TRBD2. The CDR3 runs 15 residues. Trimming at V came to 6 bases and at J to 0 bases, leaving 5 bases not matched to a gene. The germline gives CDR1 SEHNR, CDR2 FQNEAQ (reference sequence). Here the CDR3 DNA reads TGTGCCAGCAGACAAGCTAGCGGCTCCTACAATGAGCAGTTCTTC. Protein sequence: CASRQASGSYNEQFF.

The rearrangement links TRBV15 to TRBJ1-2; maybe TRBD1 (6 bases). This CDR3 spans 17 amino acids. The germline V and J ends were trimmed by 3 bases and 1 base, with 18 bases remaining between them. Germline-derived CDR1 and CDR2 are LNHNV and YYDKDF (reference sequence). DNA for the CDR3: TGTGCCACCAGCAGTGCTGCGGACAGCACTCTTAACTATGGCTACACCTTC. Amino acids: CATSSAADSTLNYGYTF.

In nucleotides, the CDR3 is TGCGCCAGCAGCTACAGGGATCGCTACGAGCAGTACTTC. Its protein product is CASSYRDRYEQYF. This sequence joins TRBV4-1 and TRBJ2-7; a weak D match, TRBD1 (6 bases). In germline, CDR1 is MGHRA, CDR2 YSYEKL. The CDR3 extends over 13 amino acids. V dropped 5 bases and J dropped 3 bases, with 11 bases sitting between them.

V is TRBV3-1 (or the pseudogene TRBV3-2) and J is TRBJ2-7, with 10 positions matching TRBD2. The CDR3 extends over 17 amino acids. After removal of 5 bases from V and 3 bases from J, the junction contained 13 bases not matched to a gene. CDR1 and CDR2 from the germline V gene are LGHDT and YNNKEL (reference sequence). The CDR3 spells CASSGSGRTDLHYEQYF. For the CDR3, the DNA is TGTGCCAGCAGCGGTAGCGGGAGGACGGACTTGCACTACGAGCAGTACTTC.

The chain combines TRBV3-1 (or the pseudogene TRBV3-2) with TRBJ2-2; 8 bases agree with TRBD2. Trimming cost V 3 bases and J 4 bases; bases outside gene matches: 7. CDR3 length: 16 residues. Per the germline V gene, CDR1 is LGHDT and CDR2 is YNNKEL (reference sequence). CDR3: CASSHPGLEGTGELFF. In nucleotides, the CDR3 is TGTGCCAGCAGCCATCCGGGACTAGAGGGCACCGGGGAGCTGTTTTTT.